Each of the 15 T cell receptor beta chains below was sequenced from the same sample in a study of response to subunit inactivated influenza vaccine (dated by TCRdb to the late 2010s). Library creation used RT-PCR. Sequencing was carried out with an Illumina HiSeq 2500. The public reads were quality trimmed at Q25 with fastp and then assembled into clones with MiXCR by TCRdb, keeping productive beta chains. CDR3 protein sequences are deduplicated, and each keeps its most common genes and DNA. Recorded for this sample are about 500,000 distinct CDR3 sequences; approximately 16% of them occurred a single time. Jointly, the top ten make up 3% of the sample. Source: CD4+ T cells sorted from PBMCs, taken roughly 24 months after vaccination. Receptors originate from a man aged 50-75 years who received an inactivated influenza vaccine. Donor details come from another sample of the same person, matched by shared clones.

This clonotype turned up a few times. The chain uses TRBV4-1 and TRBJ2-1; TRBD1 aligns across 11 bases. This CDR3 comprises 16 residues. Unmatched junction bases numbered 12, after V lost 4 bases and J lost 10 bases. Germline lookup yields CDR1 MGHRA and CDR2 YSYEKL. CDR3 residues: CASSRSGTGGRWEQFF. The CDR3 bases are TGCGCCAGCAGCCGCTCCGGGACAGGGGGTCGGTGGGAGCAGTTCTTC.

This clonotype was recorded at least ten times. The chain couples TRBV20-1 to TRBJ2-7; possible D gene TRBD1, 6 bases. The CDR3 contains 11 residues. Germline CDR1 DFQATT, CDR2 SNEGSKA (reference sequence). The ends were cut back, 6 bases at V and 6 bases at J, with 12 bases in the middle. CDR3 sequence: CSANQGREQYF. CDR3 coding DNA: TGCAGTGCCAACCAGGGGCGCGAGCAGTACTTC.

J is TRBJ2-4 and V is TRBV20-1, with a tentative D call TRBD2 (5 bases). The V end was cut by 4 bases, the J end by 2 bases, with 15 bases between. Germline V gene data show CDR1 as DFQATT and CDR2 as SNEGSKA (reference sequence). This CDR3 has 15 amino acids. CDR3 in amino acids: CSAIKPRGTKNIQYF. Written as DNA, the CDR3 is TGCAGTGCTATTAAGCCCCGGGGAACCAAAAACATTCAGTACTTC.

This chain links TRBV4-1 with TRBJ1-2, with a weak D call TRBD1 (5 bases). The CDR3 loop spans 18 amino acids. From germline, CDR1 is MGHRA and CDR2 YSYEKL. Trimming pared 2 bases from V and 3 bases from J, leaving 22 bases between. The DNA of the CDR3 is TGCGCCAGCAGCCAAACACTAGTGGGCGCTGGGACTTACTATGGCTACACCTTC. This sequence encodes CASSQTLVGAGTYYGYTF.

This clonotype has more than one count but fewer than ten. This chain uses TRBV4-3 with TRBJ2-5; D remains ambiguous. Trimming shortened V by 0 bases and J by 4 bases, and 6 bases separated the two germline ends. Germline V gene lookup returns CDR1 LGHNA and CDR2 YSLEER. The CDR3 is 13 amino acids. The CDR3 DNA sequence: TGCGCCAGCAGCCAAGATCGTCTAGAGACCCAGTACTTC. Translating it yields CASSQDRLETQYF.

V and J are TRBV28 and TRBJ1-1; 7 bases align to TRBD1. The germline CDR1 and CDR2 sequences are MDHEN and SYDVKM. The CDR3 is 19 amino acids. Trimming took 1 base from V and 0 from J; bases not matched to a gene: 14. The CDR3 region is CASSLLGQGVFRMNTEAFF. As DNA, the CDR3 is TGTGCCAGCAGTTTATTAGGGCAGGGGGTGTTTCGCATGAACACTGAAGCTTTCTTT.

Remarks on this clonotype: The conserved final phenylalanine or tryptophan is absent from the CDR3, which likely points to a read error. The genes are TRBV19 and TRBJ2-3; D may match TRBD1 or TRBD2 (5 bases each). Germline-derived CDR1 and CDR2 are LNHDA and SQIVND (reference sequence). The CDR3 is 14 amino acids. V was clipped by 6 bases and J by 1 base, with 11 bases between them. The CDR3: CASSRVGGTDTQYI. CDR3 DNA: TGTGCCAGTAGCAGGGTGGGAGGCACAGATACGCAGTATATT.

This clonotype appeared a few times. V gene TRBV7-9 combines with J gene TRBJ2-3, with D uncertain. Germline CDR1 reads SEHNR; CDR2 reads FQNEAQ (reference sequence). This CDR3 is 14 amino acids long. V lost 5 bases, J lost 1 base, and 10 bases lay in between. The CDR3 DNA is TGTGCCAGCAGCCAGTGGGGTGGCACAGATACGCAGTATTTT. Translation: CASSQWGGTDTQYF.

V gene TRBV6-1 combines with J gene TRBJ1-5, with 8 bases matching TRBD1. Looked up from germline, CDR1 is MNHNS and CDR2 is SASEGT. V was pared by 5 bases and J by 1 base, with 7 bases of the junction left unmatched. This CDR3 comprises 16 residues. CDR3 protein: CASSPRQGLSNQPQHF. CDR3 nucleotides: TGTGCCAGCAGTCCCCGACAGGGGTTAAGCAATCAGCCCCAGCATTTT.

V is TRBV6-2 or TRBV6-3 and J is TRBJ2-7; D is unresolved. The CDR3 is 12 amino acids. The V gene lost 2 bases and the J gene lost 4 bases, with 6 bases spanning the gap. CDR1 is MNHEY, CDR2 SVGEGT, per germline. CDR3 nucleotide sequence: TGTGCCAGCAGTTACCATCAATACGAGCAGTACTTC. Protein product: CASSYHQYEQYF.

This clonotype was detected only a few times. This chain links TRBV28 with TRBJ2-7; 8 bases fit TRBD2. The CDR3 length is 14 residues. CDR1 MDHEN and CDR2 SYDVKM come from the germline V gene. The junction had 3 bases not matched to a gene; V was cut back by 2 bases and J by 3 bases. The CDR3 sequence: CASSLRAGDYEQYF. The CDR3 nucleotides read TGTGCCAGCAGTTTACGAGCGGGAGACTACGAGCAGTACTTC.

The rearrangement joins TRBV2 to TRBJ2-7; weak D call: TRBD1 (5 bases). Deletions cut 4 bases from V and 0 bases from J, with 13 bases between. In germline, CDR1 is SNHLY, CDR2 FYNNEI. The CDR3 has 15 amino acids. In DNA, the CDR3 is TGTGCCAGCAGTGGACAGTTGACCAACTCCTACGAGCAGTACTTC. Translating gives CASSGQLTNSYEQYF.

The sample holds a few counts of this clonotype. This CDR3 is CASSIYRVGTGELFF. The CDR3 coding sequence is TGCGCCAGCAGCATATACAGGGTGGGCACCGGGGAGCTGTTTTTT. The chain couples TRBV5-1 to TRBJ2-2, with a possible D match to TRBD1 (6 bases). The CDR3 is 15 amino acids. The V gene's germline CDR1 is SGHRS and CDR2 YFSETQ. V lost 4 bases and J lost 4, with 14 bases in between.

The chain joins TRBV20-1 to TRBJ2-2, with D tentatively TRBD2 (6 bases). Germline-derived CDR1 and CDR2 are DFQATT and SNEGSKA (reference sequence). The CDR3 covers 13 residues. The V gene lost 6 bases and the J gene lost 4 bases, with 12 bases spanning the gap. The CDR3, as DNA: TGCAGTGCCTCGGGAGTACTCACCGGGGAGCTGTTTTTT. This sequence encodes CSASGVLTGELFF.

This clonotype was seen a few times. The chain couples TRBV11-1 to TRBJ2-3, with 7 nucleotides matching TRBD1. Trimming at V came to 5 bases and at J to 2 bases, leaving 4 bases not matched to a gene. CDR1 is SGHAT, CDR2 FQDESV, per germline (reference sequence). The CDR3 is 14 amino acids. CDR3 sequence (DNA): TGTGCCAGCAGCAACAGGGGAACCACAGATACGCAGTATTTT. It translates to CASSNRGTTDTQYF.